The source of this T cell receptor beta chain is a study of T cell changes during pregnancy in multiple sclerosis. Germline V lookup: CDR1 SGHDT, CDR2 YYEEEE. The CDR3 contains 15 residues. Losses at the gene ends were 2 bases for V and 2 bases for J; bases not matched to a gene: 5. Clones were sequenced by immunoSEQ multiplex PCR, and TCRdb holds only the in-frame ones, with some missing. The data hold roughly 72,000 clones, with 94% observed a single time. The specimen was CD4+ T cells from peripheral blood mononuclear cells, collected after pregnancy. This clonotype was sampled from a female donor with multiple sclerosis, enrolled in a pregnancy study. The gene calls are TRBV5-6 and TRBJ2-5, with TRBD2 matching 8 bases. CDR3 sequence (DNA): TGTGCCAGCAGCTTAGCCGGGAGGGGGCAAGAGACCCAGTACTTC. It encodes CASSLAGRGQETQYF.